Shown below are 2 T cell receptor beta chains from a single sample sequenced in a study of control samples from healthy donors and cancer patients. Repertoires were generated with immunoSEQ multiplex PCR, while TCRdb's copy carries only in-frame clones and drops some. This sample has about 170,000 clones, with around 93% found just once. Sample: blood. The receptors here all came from a woman aged 60-70 years in good health.

The chain has TRBV7-9 and TRBJ1-1, with unresolved D. The V gene's germline CDR1 is SEHNR and CDR2 FQNEAQ (reference sequence). CDR3 length equals 14 residues. The V end was cut by 1 base, the J end by 1 base, with 7 bases between. The CDR3 nucleotides read TGTGCCAGCAGCTTAGGGCACCAGAACACTGAAGCTTTCTTT. Its translation is CASSLGHQNTEAFF.

The chain recombines TRBV11-1 with TRBJ2-2; D not certain. CDR1 is SGHAT and CDR2 is FQDESV in the germline V gene (reference sequence). CDR3 length: 15 amino acids. Trimming stripped 0 bases from V and 6 bases from J, with 11 bases between. DNA of the CDR3: TGTGCCAGCAGCTTAGCCTCGGTAGCCGCCGGGGAGCTGTTTTTT. Translating gives CASSLASVAAGELFF.